The text below deals with one T cell receptor (beta chain). This clone's antigen is unknown. No quality values exist for individual bases; no much larger clone is one base distant. These data come from a study of shared clonotypes between healthy human individuals (dated by TCRdb to the early 2020s). Context from the whole study: Three men and two women, aged 18 to 49 years, made up the cohort. For each donor, CD4 naive and CD4 memory were each run on three plates, CD8 naive on two plates, and CD8 memory on one plate. To estimate repertoire size and how much clonotypes are shared between individuals, the study performed deep sequencing of blood TCR repertoires from about five healthy adults. Different laboratories and diverse techniques were used to prepare libraries and sequence TCR repertoires, to increase sequencing depth and limit assay-specific biases. Leukapheresis yielded between about 0.94 and 8.9 billion PBMCs per donor. What the work shows at the level of the full study, not this receptor alone: Incomplete sequencing was indicated by rarefaction of sorted-subset datasets, despite the large sequencing depth. Sampling was restricted to blood, and TCR repertoires in tissue are likely to differ from TCR repertoires in blood. Larger estimated clonotype richness was generally found for naive subsets than for memory subsets. Higher generation probabilities were observed for clonotypes shared by all four sorted-subset donors than for non-shared clonotypes. Approximately 5% of naive CD4, 3.5% of naive CD8, about 2.4% of memory CD4, and less than 0.45% of memory CD8 clonotypes were shared across several donors. Based on pairwise subsampling, the degree of clonotype sharing among donors was expected to be affected by sequencing depth. The small number of donors limited the genetic and exposure-history diversity represented.

The germline V gene (reference sequence) gives CDR1 as MNHEY and CDR2 as SMNVEV. The CDR3, from cysteine to phenylalanine, totals 14 residues. Only CDR3 DNA is held: 42 bases, read in frame from base 1. V is cut by 0 bases and J by 7 bases, and the space between the germline ends is 9 bases. TCR CDR3 regions were amplified from genomic DNA by multiplex PCR using the deep immunoSEQ assay. Extracted genomic DNA from each cell subset was spread evenly across all wells of several immunoSEQ 96-well plates, with each plate serving as a replicate. For sorted subsets, around 0.2 ug of genomic DNA, equivalent to 25,000 to 35,000 T cell genomes, went into each replicate PCR. Purified libraries were quantified with a Qubit 3.0 fluorometer, sized on a Bioanalyzer 2100, and re-quantified with the KAPA Library Quantification kit. Each immunoSEQ 96-well plate was sequenced on its own single-read 150-cycle Illumina NextSeq 550 flow cell. The authors' analysis ran thus. Because only junctional sequences without quality scores were contained in the immunoSEQ output, filtering matching that applied to full-length reads could not be performed. To assign V/J genes and CDR3, sequences were annotated against IMGT germline references using PyIR, a Python wrapper for IgBLAST v1.9. Any read was removed if the V/J assignment was weak (E-value above 1e-6), the CDR3 was missing, or the read contained stop codons, out-of-frame junctions, or ambiguous translated residues. V3J clonotypes were defined by identical inferred V gene, J gene, and CDR3 amino acid sequence. To compute the percentage overlap between repertoires, the number of shared unique clonotypes was divided by the size of the smaller repertoire. Repertoire richness was assessed with RTK rarefaction, the Chao1 estimator, and Recon v2.1 estimates of unobserved clonotypes. OLGA was used to compute generation probabilities for all TCRbeta clonotypes that the gDNA method yielded from a handful of donors. TCRdb holds this immuneACCESS table with in-frame rearrangements only. Some clones are missing; in checked studies, unresolved V genes explain under half, and the rest has no known cause. That table is the source of V, J and clone size, and D and trimming were worked out from the DNA. The sample table shows roughly 530,000 clones, and less than 96% are seen once. The ten top clones hold approximately 0.062% of the sample.

Healthy HIV-negative adults with no recently reported acute infections or vaccinations were included as donors. Only Caucasian adults living in Nashville, Tennessee, USA were represented among the donors. CD4+ T cells were enriched through magnetic negative selection, after which naive cells were positively selected on CD45RA and the remaining negative fraction served as the memory subset. Blood was obtained by leukapheresis, after which PBMCs were separated by Ficoll-Histopaque density gradient centrifugation and cryopreserved in liquid nitrogen vapor phase. Analytical flow cytometry was used to check the purity and quantity of every magnetically sorted T cell population. Genomic DNA was isolated from each sorted fraction and quantified by UV absorbance on a Nanodrop 2000c.

The rearrangement combines TRBV27 with TRBJ2-2; the D gene is perhaps TRBD1, from 5 matching bases. The TCR originated in a woman in her twenties or thirties in good health. The sequenced material came from naive CD4+ T cells sorted from blood. Taken with the paper, the label for cell subset or site translates to: CD45RA+ positively selected. The CDR3 in this case is CASSLSGVGGELFF. The nucleotide sequence reads TGTGCCAGCAGTTTATCAGGGGTCGGCGGGGAGCTGTTTTTT.